This T cell receptor beta chain comes out of a study of blood T cell repertoires in COVID-19. Study-wide background: There were acute and convalescent COVID-19 samples, and they came from the United States, Italy and Spain.

CDR1 is GTSNPN, CDR2 SVGIG, per germline (reference sequence). This CDR3 has 13 amino acids. Some clones are missing from TCRdb's copy, which holds only in-frame ones; the method was immunoSEQ multiplex PCR. Among about 220,000 clones listed, about four fifths were seen once. Ages ranged from roughly 18 to 100 years, with residence in about 24 US areas. Sequencing used PBMCs or T cells enriched from blood (not recorded which). The chain combines TRBV30 with TRBJ2-5; 7 positions match TRBD1. This sequence originates from a woman between 35 and 50 years old with acute COVID-19. In DNA, the CDR3 is TGTGCTTCCGTCGGGACAGTTGGTGGGACCCAGTACTTC. Encoded protein: CASVGTVGGTQYF.